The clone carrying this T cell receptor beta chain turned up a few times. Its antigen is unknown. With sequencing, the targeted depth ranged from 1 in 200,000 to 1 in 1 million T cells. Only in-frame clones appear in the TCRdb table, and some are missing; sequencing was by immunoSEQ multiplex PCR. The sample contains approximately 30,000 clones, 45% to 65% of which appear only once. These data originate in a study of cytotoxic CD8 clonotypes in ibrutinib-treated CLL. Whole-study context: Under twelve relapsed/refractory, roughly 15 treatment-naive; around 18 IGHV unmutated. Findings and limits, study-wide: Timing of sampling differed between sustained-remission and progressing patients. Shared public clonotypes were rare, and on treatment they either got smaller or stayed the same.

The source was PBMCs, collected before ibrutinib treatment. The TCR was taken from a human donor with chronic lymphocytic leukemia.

The CDR3 coding sequence is TGTGCCAGCAGCTCGGACATAAAACAGGCGAACTATGGCTACACCTTC. Translated, it gives CASSSDIKQANYGYTF. The chain employs TRBV7-9 and TRBJ1-2, with a weak D call TRBD1 (5 bases). Germline CDR1 is SEHNR and CDR2 is FQNEAQ (reference sequence). The germline V and J ends were trimmed by 4 bases and 2 bases, with 17 bases remaining between them. This CDR3 region has 16 residues.